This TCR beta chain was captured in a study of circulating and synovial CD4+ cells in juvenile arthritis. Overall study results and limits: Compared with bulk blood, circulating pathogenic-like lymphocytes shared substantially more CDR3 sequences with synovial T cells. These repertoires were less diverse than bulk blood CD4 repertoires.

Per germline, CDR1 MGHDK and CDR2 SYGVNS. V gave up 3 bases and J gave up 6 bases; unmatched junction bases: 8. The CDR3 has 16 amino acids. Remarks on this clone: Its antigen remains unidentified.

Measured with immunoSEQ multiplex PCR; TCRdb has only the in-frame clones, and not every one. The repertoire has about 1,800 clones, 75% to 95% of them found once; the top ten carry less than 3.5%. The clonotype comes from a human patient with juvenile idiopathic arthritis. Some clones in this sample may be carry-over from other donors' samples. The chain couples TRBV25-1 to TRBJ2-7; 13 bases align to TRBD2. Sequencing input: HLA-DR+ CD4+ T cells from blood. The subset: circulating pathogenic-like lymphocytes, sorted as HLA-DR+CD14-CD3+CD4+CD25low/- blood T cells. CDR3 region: CASSDSRTSGSGEQYF. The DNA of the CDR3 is TGTGCCAGCAGTGATTCCCGGACTAGCGGGAGTGGCGAGCAGTACTTC.